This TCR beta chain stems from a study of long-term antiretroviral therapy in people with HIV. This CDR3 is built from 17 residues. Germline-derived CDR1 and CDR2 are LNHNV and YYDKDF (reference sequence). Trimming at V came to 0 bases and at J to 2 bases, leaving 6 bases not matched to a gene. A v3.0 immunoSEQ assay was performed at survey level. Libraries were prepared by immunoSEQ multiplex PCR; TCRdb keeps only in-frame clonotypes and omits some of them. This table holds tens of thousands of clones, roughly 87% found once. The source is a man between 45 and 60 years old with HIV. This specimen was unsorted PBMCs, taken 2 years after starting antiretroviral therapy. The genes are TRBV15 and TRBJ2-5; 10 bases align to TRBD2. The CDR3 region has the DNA TGTGCCACCAGCAGAGATAGCGGACTAGCGGCTCAAGAGACCCAGTACTTC. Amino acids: CATSRDSGLAAQETQYF.